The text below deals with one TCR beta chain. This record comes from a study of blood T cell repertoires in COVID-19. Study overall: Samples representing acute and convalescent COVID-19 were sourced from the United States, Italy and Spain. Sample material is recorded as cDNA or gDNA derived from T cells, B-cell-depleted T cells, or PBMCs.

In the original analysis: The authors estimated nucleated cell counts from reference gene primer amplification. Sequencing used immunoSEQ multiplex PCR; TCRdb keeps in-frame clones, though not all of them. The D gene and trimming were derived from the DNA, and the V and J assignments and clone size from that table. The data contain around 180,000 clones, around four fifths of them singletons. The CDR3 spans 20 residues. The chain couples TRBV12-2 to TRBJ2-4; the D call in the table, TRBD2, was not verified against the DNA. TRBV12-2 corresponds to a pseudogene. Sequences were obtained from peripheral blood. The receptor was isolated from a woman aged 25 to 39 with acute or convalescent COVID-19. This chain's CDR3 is CASRSPGTSGRAVAKNIQYF. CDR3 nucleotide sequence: TGTGCAAGTCGCTCCCCCGGGACTAGCGGGAGGGCCGTGGCCAAAAACATTCAGTACTTC.